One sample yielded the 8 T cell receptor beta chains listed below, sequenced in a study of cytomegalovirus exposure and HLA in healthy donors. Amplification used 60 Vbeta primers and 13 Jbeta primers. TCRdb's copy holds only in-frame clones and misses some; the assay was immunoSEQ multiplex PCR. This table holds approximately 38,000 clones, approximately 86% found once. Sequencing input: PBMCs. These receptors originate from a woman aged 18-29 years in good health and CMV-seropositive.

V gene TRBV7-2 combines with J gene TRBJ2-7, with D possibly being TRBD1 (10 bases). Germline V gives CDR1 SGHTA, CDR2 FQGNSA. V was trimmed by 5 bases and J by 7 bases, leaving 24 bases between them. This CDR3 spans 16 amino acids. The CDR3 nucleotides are TGTGCCAGCAGCCCTTCGACAGGGGGCGCGGGAGGGGAGCAGTACTTC. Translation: CASSPSTGGAGGEQYF.

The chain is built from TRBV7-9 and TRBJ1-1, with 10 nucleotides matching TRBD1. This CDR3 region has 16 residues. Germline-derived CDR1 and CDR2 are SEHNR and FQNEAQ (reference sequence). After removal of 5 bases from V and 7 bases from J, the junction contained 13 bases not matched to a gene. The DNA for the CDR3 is TGTGCCAGCAGCACACCGAACCGGGACAGGGGCTTTGAAGCTTTCTTT. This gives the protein CASSTPNRDRGFEAFF.

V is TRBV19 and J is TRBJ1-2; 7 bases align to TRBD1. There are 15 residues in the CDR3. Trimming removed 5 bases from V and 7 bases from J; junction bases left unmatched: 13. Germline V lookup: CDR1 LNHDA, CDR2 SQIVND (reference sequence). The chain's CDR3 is CASSSRTGVIAGYTF. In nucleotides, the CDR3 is TGTGCCAGTAGTTCCCGGACAGGTGTCATCGCTGGCTACACCTTC.

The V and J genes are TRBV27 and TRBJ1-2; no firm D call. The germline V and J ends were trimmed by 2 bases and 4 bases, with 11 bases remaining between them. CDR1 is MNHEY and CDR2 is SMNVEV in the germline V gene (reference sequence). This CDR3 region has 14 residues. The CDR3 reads CASSLRRQAYGYTF. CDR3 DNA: TGTGCCAGCAGTTTAAGGCGCCAGGCCTATGGCTACACCTTC.

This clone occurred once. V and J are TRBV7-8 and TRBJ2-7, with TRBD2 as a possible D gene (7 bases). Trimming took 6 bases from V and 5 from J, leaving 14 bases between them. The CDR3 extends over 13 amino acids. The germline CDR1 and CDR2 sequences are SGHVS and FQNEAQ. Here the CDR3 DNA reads TGTGCCAGCAGTCGGGGGGCGCAAGACGAGCAGTACTTC. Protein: CASSRGAQDEQYF.

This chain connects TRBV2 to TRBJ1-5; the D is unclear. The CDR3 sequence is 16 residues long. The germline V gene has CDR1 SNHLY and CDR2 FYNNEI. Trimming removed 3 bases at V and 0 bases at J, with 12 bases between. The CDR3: CASSDLGRDSNQPQHF. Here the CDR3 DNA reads TGTGCCAGCAGTGACCTAGGGAGAGATAGCAATCAGCCCCAGCATTTT.

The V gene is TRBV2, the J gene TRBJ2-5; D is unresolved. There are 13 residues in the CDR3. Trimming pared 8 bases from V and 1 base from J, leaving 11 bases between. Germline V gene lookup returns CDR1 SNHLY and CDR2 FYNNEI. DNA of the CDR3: TGTGCCAGCGAGGCATACATCCAAGAGACCCAGTACTTC. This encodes CASEAYIQETQYF.

The CDR3 loop is CASSQSGGSAPYEQYF. Written as DNA, the CDR3 is TGTGCCAGCAGCCAATCGGGGGGTAGCGCCCCCTACGAGCAGTACTTC. This sequence joins TRBV4-2 and TRBJ2-7, with TRBD2 matching 7 bases. V lost 2 bases to trimming and J lost 2 bases; unmatched junction nucleotides: 9. This CDR3 has 16 amino acids. Germline CDR1 is LGHNA and CDR2 is YNFKEQ.